This TCR beta chain was retrieved from a study of cytomegalovirus exposure and HLA in healthy donors. The PCR contained 60 Vbeta and 13 Jbeta primers. Method: immunoSEQ multiplex PCR; TCRdb's copy keeps in-frame clones and lacks some. The table lists 150,000 to 200,000 clones, 70% to 80% of them singletons, with about 1.3% in the top ten. Germline CDR1 SGHTS, CDR2 YDEGEE. The CDR3 runs 16 residues. Trimming took 0 bases from V and 2 from J, leaving 12 bases between them. The source of this sequence is a man in his fifties or sixties in good health and CMV-seronegative. Specimen: PBMCs. V and J are TRBV5-8 and TRBJ1-3, with no clear D. The CDR3 is CASSLAAVLAGNTIYF. Here the CDR3 DNA reads TGTGCCAGCAGCTTGGCGGCGGTCTTGGCTGGAAACACCATATATTTT.